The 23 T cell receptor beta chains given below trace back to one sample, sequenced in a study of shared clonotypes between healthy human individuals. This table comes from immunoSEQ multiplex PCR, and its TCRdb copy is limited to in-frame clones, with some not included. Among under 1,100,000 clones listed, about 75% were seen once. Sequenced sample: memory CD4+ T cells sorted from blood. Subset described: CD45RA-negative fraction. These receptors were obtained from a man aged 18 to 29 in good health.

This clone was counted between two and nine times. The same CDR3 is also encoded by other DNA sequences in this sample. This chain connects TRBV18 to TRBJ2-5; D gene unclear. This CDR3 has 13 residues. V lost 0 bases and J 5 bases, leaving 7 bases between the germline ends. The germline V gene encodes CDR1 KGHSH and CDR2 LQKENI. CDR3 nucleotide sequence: TGTGCCAGCTCACCACCAAGCTCGGAGACCCAGTACTTC. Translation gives CASSPPSSETQYF.

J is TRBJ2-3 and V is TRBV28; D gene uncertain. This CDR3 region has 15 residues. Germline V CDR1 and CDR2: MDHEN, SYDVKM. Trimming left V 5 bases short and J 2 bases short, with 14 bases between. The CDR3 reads CASSPTLSDTDTQYF. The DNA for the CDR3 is TGTGCCAGCAGTCCCACTTTGTCCGACACAGATACGCAGTATTTT.

The CDR3 protein is CAISEFRGQDEKLFF. DNA of the CDR3: TGTGCCATCAGTGAGTTCAGGGGGCAGGATGAAAAACTGTTTTTT. This rearrangement joins TRBV10-3 to TRBJ1-4; 8 nucleotides agree with TRBD1. V was pared by 1 base and J by 6 bases, with 4 bases of the junction left unmatched. This CDR3 region has 15 residues. Germline V gives CDR1 ENHRY, CDR2 SYGVKD.

CDR3 region: CASSFGLAGEQFF. For the CDR3, the DNA is TGTGCCAGCAGCTTCGGACTAGCCGGTGAGCAGTTCTTC. The chain carries TRBV7-3 and TRBJ2-1; 8 nucleotides align to TRBD2. With 3 bases clipped from V and 9 bases from J, the junction kept 4 bases outside the gene matches. This CDR3 comprises 13 residues. From germline, CDR1 is SGHTA and CDR2 FQGTGA.

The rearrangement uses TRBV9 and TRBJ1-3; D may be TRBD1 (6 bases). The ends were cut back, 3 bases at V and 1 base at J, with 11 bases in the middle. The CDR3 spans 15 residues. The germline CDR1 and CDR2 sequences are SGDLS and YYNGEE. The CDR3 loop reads CASSATTGSGNTIYF. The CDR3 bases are TGTGCCAGCAGCGCCACTACAGGGTCTGGAAACACCATATATTTT. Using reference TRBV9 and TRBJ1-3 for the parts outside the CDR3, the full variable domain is DSGVTQTPKHLITATGQRVTLRCSPRSGDLSVYWYQQSLDQGLQFLIQYYNGEERAKGNILERFSAQQFPDLHSELNLSSLELGDSALYFCASSATTGSGNTIYFGEGSWLTVV.

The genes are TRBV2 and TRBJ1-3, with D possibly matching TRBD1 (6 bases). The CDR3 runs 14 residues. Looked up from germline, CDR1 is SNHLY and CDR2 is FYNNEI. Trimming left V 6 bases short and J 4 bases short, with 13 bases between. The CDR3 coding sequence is TGTGCCAGCAGCACCACAGGGTACGGAAACACCATATATTTT. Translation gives CASSTTGYGNTIYF.

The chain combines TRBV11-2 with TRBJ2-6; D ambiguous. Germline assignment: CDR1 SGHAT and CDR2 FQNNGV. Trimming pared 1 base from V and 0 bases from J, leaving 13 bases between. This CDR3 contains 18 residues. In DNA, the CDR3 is TGTGCCAGCAGCTTAGTCGGACGGTCATACTCTGGGGCCAACGTCCTGACTTTC. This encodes CASSLVGRSYSGANVLTF.

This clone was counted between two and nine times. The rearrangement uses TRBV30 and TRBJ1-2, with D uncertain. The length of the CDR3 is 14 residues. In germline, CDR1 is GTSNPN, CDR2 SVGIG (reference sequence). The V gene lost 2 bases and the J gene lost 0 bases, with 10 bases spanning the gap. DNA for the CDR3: TGTGCCTGGAGTTCATGGCAGGCTAACTATGGCTACACCTTC. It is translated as CAWSSWQANYGYTF.

Here the CDR3 reads CASSPVVGHYEQYF. CDR3 coding DNA: TGTGCCAGCAGTCCCGTAGTGGGTCACTACGAGCAGTACTTC. This sequence joins TRBV27 and TRBJ2-7, with D unresolved. The CDR3 is 14 amino acids. Germline CDR1 is MNHEY and CDR2 is SMNVEV (reference sequence). With 5 bases removed from V and 3 bases from J, the gap between germline ends came to 14 bases.

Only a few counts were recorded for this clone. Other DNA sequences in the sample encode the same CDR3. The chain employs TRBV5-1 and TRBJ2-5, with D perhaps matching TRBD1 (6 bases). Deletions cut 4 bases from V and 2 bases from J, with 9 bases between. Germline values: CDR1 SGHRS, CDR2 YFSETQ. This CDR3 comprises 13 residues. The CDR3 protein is CASSPGQQETQYF. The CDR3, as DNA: TGCGCCAGCAGCCCAGGACAGCAAGAGACCCAGTACTTC.

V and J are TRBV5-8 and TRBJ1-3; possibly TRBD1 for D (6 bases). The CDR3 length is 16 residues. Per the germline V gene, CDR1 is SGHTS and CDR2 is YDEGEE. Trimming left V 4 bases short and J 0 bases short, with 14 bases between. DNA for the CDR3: TGTGCCAGCAGCGTGGAAACAGGGTACTCTGGAAACACCATATATTTT. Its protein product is CASSVETGYSGNTIYF.

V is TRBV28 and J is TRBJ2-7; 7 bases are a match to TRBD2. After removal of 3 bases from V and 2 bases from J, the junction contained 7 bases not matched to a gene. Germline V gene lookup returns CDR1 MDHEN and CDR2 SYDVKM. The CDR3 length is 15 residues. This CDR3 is CASSLLGLGAYEQYF. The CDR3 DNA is TGTGCCAGCAGTTTGCTAGGACTAGGCGCCTACGAGCAGTACTTC.

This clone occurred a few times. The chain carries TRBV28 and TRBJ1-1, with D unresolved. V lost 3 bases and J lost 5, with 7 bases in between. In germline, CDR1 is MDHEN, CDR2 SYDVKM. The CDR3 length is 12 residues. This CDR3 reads CASSFRRTEAFF. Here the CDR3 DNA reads TGTGCCAGCAGTTTTCGAAGGACTGAAGCTTTCTTT.

CDR3 protein: CASVIAGGIYEQYF. CDR3 DNA sequence: TGTGCCAGCGTGATAGCGGGAGGGATCTACGAGCAGTACTTC. The genes are TRBV6-1 and TRBJ2-7; 11 bases agree with TRBD2. The V gene end was trimmed by 8 bases and the J gene end by 3 bases; junction bases not matched to a gene: 6. Germline-derived CDR1 and CDR2 are MNHNS and SASEGT. This CDR3 has 14 residues.

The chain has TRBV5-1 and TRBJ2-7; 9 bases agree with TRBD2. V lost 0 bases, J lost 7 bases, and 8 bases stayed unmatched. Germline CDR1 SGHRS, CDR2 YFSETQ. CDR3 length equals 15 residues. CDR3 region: CASSLGGRAEGEQYF. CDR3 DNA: TGCGCCAGCAGCTTGGGCGGGAGGGCCGAGGGGGAGCAGTACTTC.

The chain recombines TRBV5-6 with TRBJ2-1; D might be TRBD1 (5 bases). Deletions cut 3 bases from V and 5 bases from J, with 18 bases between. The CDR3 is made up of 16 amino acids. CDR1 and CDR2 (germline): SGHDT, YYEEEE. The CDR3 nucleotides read TGTGCCAGCAGCTCTTTTCGGACATCAGTGGACAATGAGCAGTTCTTC. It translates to CASSSFRTSVDNEQFF.

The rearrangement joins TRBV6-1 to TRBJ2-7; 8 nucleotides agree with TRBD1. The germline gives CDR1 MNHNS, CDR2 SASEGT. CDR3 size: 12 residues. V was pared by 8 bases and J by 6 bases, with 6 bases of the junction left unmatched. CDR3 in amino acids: CASGRTGFEQYF. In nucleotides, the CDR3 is TGTGCCAGCGGACGGACAGGGTTCGAGCAGTACTTC.

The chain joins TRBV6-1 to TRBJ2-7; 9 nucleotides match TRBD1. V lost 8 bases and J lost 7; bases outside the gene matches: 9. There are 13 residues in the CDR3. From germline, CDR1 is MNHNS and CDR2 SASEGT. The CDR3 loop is CASCRDRVGEQYF. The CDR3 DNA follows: TGTGCCAGCTGCCGGGACAGGGTTGGGGAGCAGTACTTC.

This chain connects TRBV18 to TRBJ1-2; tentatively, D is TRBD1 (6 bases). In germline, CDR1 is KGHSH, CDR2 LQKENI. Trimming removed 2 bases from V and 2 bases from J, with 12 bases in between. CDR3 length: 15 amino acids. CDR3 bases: TGTGCCAGCTCACCAGGGGGGGCCCCCAACTATGGCTACACCTTC. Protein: CASSPGGAPNYGYTF.

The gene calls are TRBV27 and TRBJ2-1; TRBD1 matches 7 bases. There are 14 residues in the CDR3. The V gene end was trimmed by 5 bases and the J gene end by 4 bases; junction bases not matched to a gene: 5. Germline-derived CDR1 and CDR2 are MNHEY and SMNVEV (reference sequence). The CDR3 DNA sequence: TGTGCCAGCAGTCTCGGGACAGCATACAATGAGCAGTTCTTC. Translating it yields CASSLGTAYNEQFF.

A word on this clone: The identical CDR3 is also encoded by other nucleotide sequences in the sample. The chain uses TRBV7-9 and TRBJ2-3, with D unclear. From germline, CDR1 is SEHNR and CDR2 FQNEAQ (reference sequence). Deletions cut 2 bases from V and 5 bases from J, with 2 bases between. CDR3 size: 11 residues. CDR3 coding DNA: TGTGCCAGCAGCTTACTAGATACGCAGTATTTT. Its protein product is CASSLLDTQYF.

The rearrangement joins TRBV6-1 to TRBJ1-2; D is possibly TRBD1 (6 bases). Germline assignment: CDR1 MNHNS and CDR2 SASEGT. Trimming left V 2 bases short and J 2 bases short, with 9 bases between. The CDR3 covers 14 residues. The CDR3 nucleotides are TGTGCCAGCAGTGAAATCGGACAGAACTATGGCTACACCTTC. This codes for CASSEIGQNYGYTF.

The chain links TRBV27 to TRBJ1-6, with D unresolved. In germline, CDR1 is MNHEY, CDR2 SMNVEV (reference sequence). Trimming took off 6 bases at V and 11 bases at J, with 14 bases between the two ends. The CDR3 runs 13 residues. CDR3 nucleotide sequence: TGTGCCAGCAGCCTTTCTGAGGCTGCACCCCTCCACTTT. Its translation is CASSLSEAAPLHF.